The source of this T cell receptor (beta chain) is a study of technical replicates of blood from a handful of donors. CDR3 size: 17 residues. V was shortened by 4 bases and J by 2 bases, with 18 bases between the two germline ends. The germline V gene encodes CDR1 SGHNT and CDR2 YENEEA. Sequenced by immunoSEQ multiplex PCR; TCRdb stores in-frame clones only, minus some. The table shows 70,000 to 85,000 clones, with about 91% occurring only once. The sample was T cells isolated from PBMCs. The receptor comes from a human donor in good health. The chain has TRBV11-3 and TRBJ2-1; D possibly corresponds to TRBD1 (6 bases). The DNA for the CDR3 is TGTGCCAGCAGCTCACCTTCGGGCAGGGGCCCCTACAATGAGCAGTTCTTC. Translated: CASSSPSGRGPYNEQFF. The variable domain in full, completed from reference TRBV11-3 and TRBJ2-1, reads EAGVVQSPRYKIIEKKQPVAFWCNPISGHNTLYWYLQNLGQGPELLIRYENEEAVDDSQLPKDRFSAERLKGVDSTLKIQPAELGDSAVYLCASSSPSGRGPYNEQFFGPGTRLTVL.